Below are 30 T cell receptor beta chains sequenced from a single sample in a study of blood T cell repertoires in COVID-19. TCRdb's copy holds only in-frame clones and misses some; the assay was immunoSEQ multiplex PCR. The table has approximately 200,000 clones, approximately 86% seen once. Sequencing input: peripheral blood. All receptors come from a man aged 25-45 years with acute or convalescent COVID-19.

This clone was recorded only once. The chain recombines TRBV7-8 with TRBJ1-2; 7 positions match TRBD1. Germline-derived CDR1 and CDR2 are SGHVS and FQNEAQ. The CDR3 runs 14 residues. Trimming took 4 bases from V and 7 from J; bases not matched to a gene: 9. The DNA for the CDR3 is TGTGCCAGCAGCTCATATGGGACAGTTCCTGGCTACACCTTC. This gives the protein CASSSYGTVPGYTF.

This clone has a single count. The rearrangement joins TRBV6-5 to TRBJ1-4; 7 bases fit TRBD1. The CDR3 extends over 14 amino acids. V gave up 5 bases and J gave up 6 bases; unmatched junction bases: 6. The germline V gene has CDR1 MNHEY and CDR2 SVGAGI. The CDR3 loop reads CASSIDRVDEKLFF. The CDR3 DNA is TGTGCCAGCAGTATCGACAGGGTCGATGAAAAACTGTTTTTT.

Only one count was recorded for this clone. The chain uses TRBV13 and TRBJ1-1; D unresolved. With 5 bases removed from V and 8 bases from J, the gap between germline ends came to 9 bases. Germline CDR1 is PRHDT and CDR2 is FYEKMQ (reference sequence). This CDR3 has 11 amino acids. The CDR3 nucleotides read TGTGCCAGCAGCCACCGCAGGGAAGCTTTCTTT. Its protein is CASSHRREAFF.

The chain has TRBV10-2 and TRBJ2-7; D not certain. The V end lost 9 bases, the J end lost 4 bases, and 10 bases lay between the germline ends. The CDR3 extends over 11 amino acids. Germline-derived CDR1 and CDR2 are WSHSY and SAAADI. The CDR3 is CASLGGYEQYF. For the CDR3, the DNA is TGCGCCAGTCTAGGTGGTTACGAGCAGTACTTC.

This chain's CDR3 is CASSLKSGVGSPLHF. CDR3 DNA: TGTGCCAGCAGTTTAAAGTCAGGGGTTGGTTCACCCCTCCACTTT. This chain joins TRBV27 and TRBJ1-6, with D possibly matching TRBD1 (6 bases). With 2 bases removed from V and 9 bases from J, the gap between germline ends came to 14 bases. The CDR3 has 15 residues. Germline V gene sequence: CDR1 MNHEY, CDR2 SMNVEV (reference sequence).

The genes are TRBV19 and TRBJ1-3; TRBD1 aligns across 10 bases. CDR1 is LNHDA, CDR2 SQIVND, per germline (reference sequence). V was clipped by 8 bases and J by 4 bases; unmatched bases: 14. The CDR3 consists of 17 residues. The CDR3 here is CASAPGTGVNIGNTIYF. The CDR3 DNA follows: TGTGCCAGTGCCCCCGGGACAGGGGTTAATATCGGAAACACCATATATTTT.

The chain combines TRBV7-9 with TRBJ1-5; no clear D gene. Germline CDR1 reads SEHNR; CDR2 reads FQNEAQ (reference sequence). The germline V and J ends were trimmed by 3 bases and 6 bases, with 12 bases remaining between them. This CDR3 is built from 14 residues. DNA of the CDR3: TGTGCCAGCAGCTTCCGGGGATCCGGTCAGCCCCAGCATTTT. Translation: CASSFRGSGQPQHF.

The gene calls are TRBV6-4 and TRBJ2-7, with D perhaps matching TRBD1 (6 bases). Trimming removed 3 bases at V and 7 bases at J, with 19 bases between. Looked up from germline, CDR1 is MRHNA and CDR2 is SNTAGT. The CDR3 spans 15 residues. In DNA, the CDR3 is TGTGCCAGCAGTGAACCCCGGGACATATCGGGGGAGCAGTACTTC. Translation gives CASSEPRDISGEQYF.

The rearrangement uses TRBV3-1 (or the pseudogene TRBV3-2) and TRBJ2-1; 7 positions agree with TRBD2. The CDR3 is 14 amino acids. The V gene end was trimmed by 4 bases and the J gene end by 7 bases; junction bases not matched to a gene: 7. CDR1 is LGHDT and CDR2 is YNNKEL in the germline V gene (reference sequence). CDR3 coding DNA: TGTGCCAGCAGCCGGGATCTACTAGCGAATGAGCAGTTCTTC. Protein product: CASSRDLLANEQFF.

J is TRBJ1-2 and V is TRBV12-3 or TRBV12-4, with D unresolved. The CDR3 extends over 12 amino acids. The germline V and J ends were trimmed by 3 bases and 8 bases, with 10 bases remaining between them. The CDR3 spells CASSFFGEGYTF. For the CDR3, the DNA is TGTGCCAGCAGTTTTTTCGGGGAGGGCTACACCTTC.

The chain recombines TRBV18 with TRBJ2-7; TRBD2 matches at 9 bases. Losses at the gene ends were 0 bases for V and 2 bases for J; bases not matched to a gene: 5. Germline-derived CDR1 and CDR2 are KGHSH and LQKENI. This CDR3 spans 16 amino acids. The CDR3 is CASSPPGLAGTYEQYF. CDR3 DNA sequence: TGTGCCAGCTCACCACCGGGACTAGCTGGAACCTACGAGCAGTACTTC. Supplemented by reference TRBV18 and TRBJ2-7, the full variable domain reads NAGVMQNPRHLVRRRGQEARLRCSPMKGHSHVYWYRQLPEEGLKFMVYLQKENIIDESGMPKERFSAEFPKEGPSILRIQQVVRGDSAAYFCASSPPGLAGTYEQYFGPGTRLTVT.

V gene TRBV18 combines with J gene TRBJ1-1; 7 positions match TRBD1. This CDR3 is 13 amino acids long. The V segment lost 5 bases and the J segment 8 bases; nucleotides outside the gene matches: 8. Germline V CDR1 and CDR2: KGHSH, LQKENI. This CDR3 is CASSSGQANEAFF. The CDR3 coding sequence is TGTGCCAGCTCATCCGGACAGGCTAACGAAGCTTTCTTT.

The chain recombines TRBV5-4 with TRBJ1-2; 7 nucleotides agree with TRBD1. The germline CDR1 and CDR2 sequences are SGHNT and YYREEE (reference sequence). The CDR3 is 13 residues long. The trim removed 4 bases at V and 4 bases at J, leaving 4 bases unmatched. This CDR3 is CASSGGQVYGYTF. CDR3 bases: TGTGCCAGCAGCGGCGGACAGGTCTATGGCTACACCTTC.

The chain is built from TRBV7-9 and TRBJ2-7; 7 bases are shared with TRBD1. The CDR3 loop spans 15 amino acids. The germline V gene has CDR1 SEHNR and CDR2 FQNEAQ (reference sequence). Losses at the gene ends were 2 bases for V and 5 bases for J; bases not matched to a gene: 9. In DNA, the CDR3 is TGTGCCAGCAGCTTACTTTTGAGACAGGGTGACGAGCAGTACTTC. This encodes CASSLLLRQGDEQYF.

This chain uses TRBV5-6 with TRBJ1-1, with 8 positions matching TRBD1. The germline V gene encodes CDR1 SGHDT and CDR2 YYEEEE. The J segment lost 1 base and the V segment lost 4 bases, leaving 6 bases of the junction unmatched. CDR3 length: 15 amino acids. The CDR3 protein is CASSPAGTGNTEAFF. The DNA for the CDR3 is TGTGCCAGCAGCCCTGCCGGGACAGGGAACACTGAAGCTTTCTTT.

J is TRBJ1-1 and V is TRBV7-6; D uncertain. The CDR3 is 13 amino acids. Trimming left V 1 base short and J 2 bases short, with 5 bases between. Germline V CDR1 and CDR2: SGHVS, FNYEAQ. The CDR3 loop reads CASSLEQNTEAFF. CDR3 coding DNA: TGTGCCAGCAGCTTAGAACAAAACACTGAAGCTTTCTTT.

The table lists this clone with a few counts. The CDR3 protein is CASSLDRGPGYTF. CDR3 nucleotides: TGTGCCAGCAGCTTGGACAGGGGGCCCGGCTACACCTTC. The chain is built from TRBV3-1 (or the pseudogene TRBV3-2) and TRBJ1-2; 11 bases match TRBD1. The CDR3 runs to 13 residues. Germline V gene sequence: CDR1 LGHDT, CDR2 YNNKEL (reference sequence). Trimming cost V 5 bases and J 8 bases; bases outside gene matches: 4.

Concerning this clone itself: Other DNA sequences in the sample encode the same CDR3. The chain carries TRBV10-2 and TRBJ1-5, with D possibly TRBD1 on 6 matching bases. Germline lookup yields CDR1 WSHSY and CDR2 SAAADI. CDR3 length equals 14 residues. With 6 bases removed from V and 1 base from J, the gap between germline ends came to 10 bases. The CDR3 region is CASREGGSNQPQHF. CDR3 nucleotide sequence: TGCGCCAGCAGAGAGGGGGGCAGCAATCAGCCCCAGCATTTT.

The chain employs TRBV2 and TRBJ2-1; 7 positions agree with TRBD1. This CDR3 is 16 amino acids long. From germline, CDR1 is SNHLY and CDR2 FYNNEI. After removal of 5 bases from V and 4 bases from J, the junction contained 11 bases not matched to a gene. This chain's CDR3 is CASSPGTANWYNEQFF. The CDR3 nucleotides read TGTGCCAGCAGTCCCGGGACAGCGAACTGGTACAATGAGCAGTTCTTC.

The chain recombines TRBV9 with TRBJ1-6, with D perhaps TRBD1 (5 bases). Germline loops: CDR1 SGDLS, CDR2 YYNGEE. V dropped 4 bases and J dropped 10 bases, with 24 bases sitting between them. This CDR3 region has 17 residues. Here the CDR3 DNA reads TGTGCCAGCAGCACTCAACCCGCGGGGGGAGAGGGCTCACCCCTCCACTTT. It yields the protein CASSTQPAGGEGSPLHF.

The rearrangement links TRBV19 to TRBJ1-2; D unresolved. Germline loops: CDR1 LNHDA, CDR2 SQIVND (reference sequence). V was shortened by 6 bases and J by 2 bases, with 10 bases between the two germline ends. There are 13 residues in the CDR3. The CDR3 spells CASRVRENYGYTF. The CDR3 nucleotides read TGTGCCAGTAGAGTAAGGGAGAACTATGGCTACACCTTC.

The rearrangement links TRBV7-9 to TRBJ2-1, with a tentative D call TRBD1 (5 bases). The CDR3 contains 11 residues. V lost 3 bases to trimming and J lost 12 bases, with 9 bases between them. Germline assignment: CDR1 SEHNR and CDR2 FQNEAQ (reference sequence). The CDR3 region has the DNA TGTGCCAGCAGCTTTCGGCAGGGGCAGTTCTTC. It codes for CASSFRQGQFF.

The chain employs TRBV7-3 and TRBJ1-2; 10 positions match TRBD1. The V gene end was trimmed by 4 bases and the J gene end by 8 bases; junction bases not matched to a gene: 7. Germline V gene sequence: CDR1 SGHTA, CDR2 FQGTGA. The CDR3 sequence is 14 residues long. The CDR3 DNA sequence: TGTGCCAGCAGCTCCCCCGGGACAGGGGAAGGCTACACCTTC. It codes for CASSSPGTGEGYTF.

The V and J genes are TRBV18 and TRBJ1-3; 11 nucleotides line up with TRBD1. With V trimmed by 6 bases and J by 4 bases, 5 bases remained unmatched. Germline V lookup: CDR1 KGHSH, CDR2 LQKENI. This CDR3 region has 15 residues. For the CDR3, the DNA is TGTGCCAGCTCTGGACAGGGGGCGATCGGAAACACCATATATTTT. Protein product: CASSGQGAIGNTIYF.

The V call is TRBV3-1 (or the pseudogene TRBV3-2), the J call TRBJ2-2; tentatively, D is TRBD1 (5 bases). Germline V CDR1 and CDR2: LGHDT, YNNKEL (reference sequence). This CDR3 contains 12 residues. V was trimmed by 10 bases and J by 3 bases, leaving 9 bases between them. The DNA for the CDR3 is TGTGCCACGAAAGGGGACACCGGGGAGCTGTTTTTT. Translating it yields CATKGDTGELFF.

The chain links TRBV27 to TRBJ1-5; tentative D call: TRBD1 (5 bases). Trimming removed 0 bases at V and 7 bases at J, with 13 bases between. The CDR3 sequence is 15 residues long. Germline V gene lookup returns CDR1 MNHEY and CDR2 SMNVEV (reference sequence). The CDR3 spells CASSLSPGGEQPQHF. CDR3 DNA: TGTGCCAGCAGTTTATCTCCGGGGGGGGAGCAGCCCCAGCATTTT.

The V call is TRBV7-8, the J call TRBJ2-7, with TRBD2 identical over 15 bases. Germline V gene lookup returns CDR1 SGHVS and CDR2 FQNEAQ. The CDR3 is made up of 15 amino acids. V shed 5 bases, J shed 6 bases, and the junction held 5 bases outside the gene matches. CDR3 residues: CASSMGLAGGSEQYF. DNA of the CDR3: TGTGCCAGCAGCATGGGACTAGCGGGAGGCAGCGAGCAGTACTTC.

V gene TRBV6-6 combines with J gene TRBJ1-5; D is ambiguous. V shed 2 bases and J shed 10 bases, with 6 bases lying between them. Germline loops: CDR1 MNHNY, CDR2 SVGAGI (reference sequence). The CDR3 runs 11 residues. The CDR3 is CASSYRGPQHF. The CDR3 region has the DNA TGTGCCAGCAGTTACAGAGGTCCCCAGCATTTT.

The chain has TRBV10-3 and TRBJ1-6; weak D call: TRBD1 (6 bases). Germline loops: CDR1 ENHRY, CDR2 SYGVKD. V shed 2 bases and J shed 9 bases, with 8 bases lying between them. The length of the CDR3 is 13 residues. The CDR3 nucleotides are TGTGCCATCAGTGAGACAGGGTTTTCACCCCTCCACTTT. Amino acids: CAISETGFSPLHF.

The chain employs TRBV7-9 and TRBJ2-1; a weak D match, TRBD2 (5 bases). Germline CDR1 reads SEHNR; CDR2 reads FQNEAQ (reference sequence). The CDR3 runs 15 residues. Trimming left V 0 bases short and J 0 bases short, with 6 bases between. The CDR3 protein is CASSLAGSSYNEQFF. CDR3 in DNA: TGTGCCAGCAGCTTAGCGGGGAGCTCCTACAATGAGCAGTTCTTC.